This T cell receptor (beta chain) was identified in a study of monozygotic twins with inflammatory bowel disease. The study, taken as a whole, reports: Discrimination among different T cell subtypes was not achievable. Part of the variability in patient repertoires may have come from differing immunosuppressive treatments.

Each CDR3 protein gets one entry in TCRdb, which reprocessed the 5' RACE reads and gives no DNA. Its listing shows just over 300,000 distinct CDR3 sequences. Each donor gave 2 to 2.5 ml of peripheral blood. The CDR3 length is 14 residues. Germline lookup yields CDR1 SQVTM and CDR2 ANQGSEA. Turning to this clonotype: The target antigen is unknown.

Sequenced input: blood. The TCR was taken from a human donor with ulcerative colitis or Crohn's disease, or a healthy co-twin of an affected twin (not recorded which). The chain carries TRBV29-1 and TRBJ2-7; TCRdb outputs TRBD1, but without DNA this stays unchecked. CDR3 region: CSVTTGGRTYEQYF.